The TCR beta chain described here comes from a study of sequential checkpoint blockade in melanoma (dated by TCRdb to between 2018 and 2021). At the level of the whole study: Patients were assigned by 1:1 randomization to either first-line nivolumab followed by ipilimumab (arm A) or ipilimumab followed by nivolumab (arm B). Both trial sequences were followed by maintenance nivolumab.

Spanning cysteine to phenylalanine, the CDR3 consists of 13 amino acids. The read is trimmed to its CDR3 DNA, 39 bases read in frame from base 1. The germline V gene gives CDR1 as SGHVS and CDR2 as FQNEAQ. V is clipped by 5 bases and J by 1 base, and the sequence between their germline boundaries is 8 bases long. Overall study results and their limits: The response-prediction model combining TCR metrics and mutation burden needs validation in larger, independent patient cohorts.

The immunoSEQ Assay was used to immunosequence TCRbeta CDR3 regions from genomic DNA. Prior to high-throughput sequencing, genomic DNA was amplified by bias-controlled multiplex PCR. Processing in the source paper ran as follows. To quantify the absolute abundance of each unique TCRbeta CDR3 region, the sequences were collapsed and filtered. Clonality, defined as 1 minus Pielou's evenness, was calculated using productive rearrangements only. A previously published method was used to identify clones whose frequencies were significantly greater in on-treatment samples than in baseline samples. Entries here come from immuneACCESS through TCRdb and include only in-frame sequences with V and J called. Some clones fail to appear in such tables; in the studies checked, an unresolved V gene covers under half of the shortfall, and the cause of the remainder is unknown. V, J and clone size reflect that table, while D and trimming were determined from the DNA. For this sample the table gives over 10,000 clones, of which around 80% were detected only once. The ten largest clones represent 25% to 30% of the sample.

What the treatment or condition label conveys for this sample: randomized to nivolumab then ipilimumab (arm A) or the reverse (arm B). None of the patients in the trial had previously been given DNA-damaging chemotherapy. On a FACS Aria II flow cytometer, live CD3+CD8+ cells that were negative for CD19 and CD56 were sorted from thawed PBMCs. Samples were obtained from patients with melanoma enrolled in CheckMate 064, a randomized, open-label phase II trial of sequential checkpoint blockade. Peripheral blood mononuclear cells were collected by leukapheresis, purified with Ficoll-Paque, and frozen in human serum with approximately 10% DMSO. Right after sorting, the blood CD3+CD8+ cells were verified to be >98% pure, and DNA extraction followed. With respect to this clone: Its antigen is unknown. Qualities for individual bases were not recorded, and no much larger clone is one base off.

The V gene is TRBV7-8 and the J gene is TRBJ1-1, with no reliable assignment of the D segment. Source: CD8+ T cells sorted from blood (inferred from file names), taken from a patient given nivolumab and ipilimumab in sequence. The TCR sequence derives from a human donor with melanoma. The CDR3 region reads CASSEAGNTEAFF. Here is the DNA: TGTGCCAGCAGCGAGGCGGGGAACACTGAAGCTTTCTTT.